This is a list of T cell receptor beta chains from one sample in a study of shared clonotypes between healthy human individuals. Using immunoSEQ multiplex PCR, the repertoire was profiled, and TCRdb retains in-frame clones only, with some absent. The table lists 650,000 to 700,000 clones, about nine tenths of them singletons. Sequenced: memory CD8+ T cells from PBMCs. The receptor source for this set is a young man in good health. Some clones in this sample may be carry-over from other donors' samples. The CDR3 runs from the conserved cysteine through the conserved F or W. The D gene is left open where the match is weak. Only part of the rows carry a size: once, few, many, or a class if the clone is expanded.

>TRBD1|TRBV5-1|TRBJ2-3|.
TGCGCCAGCAGCTCTCAGACAGGGAGCACAGATACGCAGTATTTT
CASSSQTGSTDTQYF
>TRBD1|TRBV7-2|TRBJ1-1|.
TGTGCCAGCAGCCAGGGGACAGCGAACACTGAAGCTTTCTTT
CASSQGTANTEAFF
>TRBD2|TRBV29-1|TRBJ2-1|.
TGCAGCGTTCTAGCGGGGGGTAACAATGAGCAGTTCTTC
CSVLAGGNNEQFF
>TRBD2|TRBV19|TRBJ2-2|.
TGTGCCAGTAAACGGGGGGAGGGCACCGGGGAGCTGTTTTTT
CASKRGEGTGELFF
>.|TRBV29-1|TRBJ2-7|.
TGCAGCGTTGTAAGTCTCGTCTACGAGCAGTACTTC
CSVVSLVYEQYF
>TRBD1|TRBV2|TRBJ1-2|.
TGTGCCAACGACAGGGGTGGCTACACCTTC
CANDRGGYTF
>.|TRBV30|TRBJ1-2|.
TGTGCCTGGCGGAGTTATGGCTACACCTTC
CAWRSYGYTF
>TRBD2|TRBV28|TRBJ2-2|.
TGTGCCAGCAGTTACCACCAGCGGGAGGGCACCGGGGAGCTGTTTTTT
CASSYHQREGTGELFF
>.|TRBV2|TRBJ2-5|.
TGTGCCAGCAGTGAAGCGGGTAGACAGCAAGAGACCCAGTACTTC
CASSEAGRQQETQYF
>TRBD1|TRBV6-5|TRBJ1-1|.
TGTGCCAGCAGTTACGAAGGGGGCGAAGCTTTCTTT
CASSYEGGEAFF
>TRBD2|TRBV10-2|TRBJ2-1|.
TGCGCCAGCAGTAGTGTAGCGGGTTACAATGAGCAGTTCTTC
CASSSVAGYNEQFF
>.|TRBV28|TRBJ2-2|once
TGTGCCAGCCCTACAGGGTCTAACGGGGAGCTGTTTTTT
CASPTGSNGELFF
>TRBD1|TRBV7-2|TRBJ2-2|once
TGTGCCAGCAGCTCCCGGGCAGGACAGGGGTCCGGGGAGCTGTTTTTT
CASSSRAGQGSGELFF
>.|TRBV5-4|TRBJ2-2|.
TGTGCCAGCAGCTTTAATGGCGGGGAGCTGTTTTTT
CASSFNGGELFF
>.|TRBV13|TRBJ2-7|once
TGTGCCAGCAGCTCCGCCCCCGGTAGGTCCCCAACCTCCTACGAGCAGTACTTC
CASSSAPGRSPTSYEQYF
>.|TRBV6-5|TRBJ1-3|.
TGTGCCAGCAGTTACACGGGGCTGGGACCTGGAAACACCATATATTTT
CASSYTGLGPGNTIYF
>TRBD1|TRBV9|TRBJ1-1|.
TGTGCCAGCAGCGTAGGGACAGGGGGCGAAGCTTTCTTT
CASSVGTGGEAFF
>TRBD2|TRBV9|TRBJ2-6|.
TGTGCCAGCAGCTCCGGGGGGTCCCCCTCTGGGGCCAACGTCCTGACTTTC
CASSSGGSPSGANVLTF
>.|TRBV7-9|TRBJ2-7|.
TGTGCCAGCAGCACCCCGACTCTCAATCCCTCCTACGAGCAGCACTTC
CASSTPTLNPSYEQHF
>TRBD1|TRBV9|TRBJ2-7|.
TGTGCCAGCAGCTCCCGGGACAGGGGTTTTTCCGAGCAGTACTTC
CASSSRDRGFSEQYF
>.|TRBV19|TRBJ1-2|once
TGTGCCAGTAGCGTGGGCTATGGCTACACCTTC
CASSVGYGYTF
>.|TRBV6-5|TRBJ2-2|.
TGTGCCAGCAGTTACTCGTGGACCGGGGAGCTGTTTTTT
CASSYSWTGELFF
>.|TRBV7-6|TRBJ2-7|once
TGTGCCAGCAGCCGAGGCTCCCAGAGCGGGCACTACGAGCAGTACTTC
CASSRGSQSGHYEQYF
>.|TRBV6-1|TRBJ1-1|.
TGTGCCAGCAGCCGCGACGAGAACACTGAAGCTTTCTTT
CASSRDENTEAFF
>TRBD2|TRBV9|TRBJ2-2|.
TGTGCCAGCAGCGGACTAAAATCGGGCCTAGCGGGAAACACCGGGGAGCTGTTTTTT
CASSGLKSGLAGNTGELFF
>.|TRBV28|TRBJ1-4|.
TGTGCCAGCAGTTTGTGGGGAAGGTGGGATGAAAAACTGTTTTTT
CASSLWGRWDEKLFF
>TRBD2|TRBV5-6|TRBJ2-1|.
TGTGCCAGCAGCTTGGTTAGCGGGGTTTACAATGAGCAGTTCTTC
CASSLVSGVYNEQFF
>.|TRBV12-5|TRBJ1-2|.
TGTGCTAGTGGTTTACAGGGAGCTAACTATGGCTACACCTTC
CASGLQGANYGYTF
>.|TRBV5-1|TRBJ1-3|.
TGCGCCAGCAGCTTGACTTCGGGACCGTTAAACACCATATATTTT
CASSLTSGPLNTIYF
>.|TRBV2|TRBJ2-7|.
TGTGCCAGCAGTCCCAGCCGGGGGCCCTACGAGCAGTACTTC
CASSPSRGPYEQYF
>.|TRBV19|TRBJ2-7|.
TGTGCCAGTAGTATGATGGGGCTGCTTCCCTACGAGCAGTACTTC
CASSMMGLLPYEQYF
>.|TRBV19|TRBJ2-5|.
TGTGCCAGTATGGTAGTGGCCCAAGAGACCCAGTACTTC
CASMVVAQETQYF
>TRBD2|TRBV6-1|TRBJ2-2|.
TGTGCCAGCAGTGAAACAGCGGGAGACACCGGGGAGCTGTTTTTT
CASSETAGDTGELFF
>.|TRBV9|TRBJ2-1|.
TGTGCCAGCAGCCTAGGGGGAGGGCCGTACAATGAGCAGTTCTTC
CASSLGGGPYNEQFF
>.|TRBV7-9|TRBJ2-7|.
TGTGCCAGCCTGGCCGAGGGGTCCGAGCAGTACTTC
CASLAEGSEQYF
>TRBD1|TRBV14|TRBJ1-1|.
TGTGCCAGCAGCCCATCATCCAGGGGGCTCGTTTCTCCGCCTGAAGCTTTCTTT
CASSPSSRGLVSPPEAFF
>.|TRBV7-9|TRBJ1-3|.
TGTGCCAGCAGCTCTGCCGCTGGGGAGCCTGGAAACACCATATATTTT
CASSSAAGEPGNTIYF
>.|TRBV5-1|TRBJ1-1|.
TGCGCCAGCAGCTTGCGGTTTCGTCAGGTTGGCCCTGAAGCTTTCTTT
CASSLRFRQVGPEAFF
>TRBD1|TRBV10-3|TRBJ1-2|.
TGTGCCATCAGTGGGGAACAGGGGCTCGGTCGGGGCTACACCTTC
CAISGEQGLGRGYTF
>TRBD2|TRBV7-6|TRBJ2-1|.
TGTGCCAGCAGCTTAAAGGCCCCGGGGACTAGGGGTTACAATGAGCAGTTCTTC
CASSLKAPGTRGYNEQFF
>.|TRBV19|TRBJ2-4|.
TGTGCCAGTAGTATAGCGGGGGCCAAAAACATTCAGTACTTC
CASSIAGAKNIQYF
>.|TRBV5-1|TRBJ1-1|.
TGCGCCAGCAGCTTGGATCTGGGGGGGACTGAAGCTTTCTTT
CASSLDLGGTEAFF
>.|TRBV6-6|TRBJ1-1|.
TGTGCCAGCAGTTCTTTCGACACTACAAGGGTGACTGAAGCTTTCTTT
CASSSFDTTRVTEAFF
>TRBD1|TRBV19|TRBJ1-5|many
TGTGCCAGTAGTCCGACAGGGTTCGACCAGCCCCAGCATTTT
CASSPTGFDQPQHF
>TRBD2|TRBV5-4|TRBJ2-7|once
TGTGCCAGCAGCCCGCCGACTAGCGGGCCGCACTACGAGCAGTACTTC
CASSPPTSGPHYEQYF
>TRBD2|TRBV4-1|TRBJ2-1|.
TGCGCCAGCAGCCAAGAATGGGCGGGGGGCTCCTACAATGAGCAGTTCTTC
CASSQEWAGGSYNEQFF
>.|TRBV5-6|TRBJ2-2|.
TGTGCCAGCAGCTTCCTTGCCGGGGAGCTGTTTTTT
CASSFLAGELFF
>TRBD1|TRBV27|TRBJ1-1|.
TGTGCCAGCAGTTTACGGGACAGGGGGCCTGAAGCTTTCTTT
CASSLRDRGPEAFF
>TRBD1|TRBV4-1|TRBJ2-1|.
TGCGCCAGCAGGCCGACAGGGAGCTCCTACAATGAGCAGTTCTTC
CASRPTGSSYNEQFF
>.|TRBV7-9|TRBJ2-7|.
TGTGCCAGCAGCTTGAGTCGAGGCGACGAGCAGTACTTC
CASSLSRGDEQYF
>TRBD1|TRBV29-1|TRBJ2-1|.
TGCAGCGTTGTAATCGGTCTTAGGGACAGGGGTCCCCCAGGGCAATCCTACAATGAGCAGTTCTTC
CSVVIGLRDRGPPGQSYNEQFF
>.|TRBV4-3|TRBJ2-1|.
TGCGCCAGCAGCCATGGGGGAAACTACAATGAGCAGTTCTTC
CASSHGGNYNEQFF
>TRBD1|TRBV18|TRBJ2-6|.
TGTGCCAGCTCACCCAGACAGGGTACGGCCTCTGGGGCCAACGTCCTGACTTTC
CASSPRQGTASGANVLTF
>TRBD1|TRBV6-5|TRBJ2-1|.
TGTGCCAGCAGGACAGGGGGCTATAATGAGCAGTTCTTC
CASRTGGYNEQFF
>.|TRBV7-9|TRBJ2-5|.
TGTGCCAGCAGCGGATCCGGGACTCATCAAGAGACCCAGTACTTC
CASSGSGTHQETQYF
>.|TRBV19|TRBJ1-1|.
TGTGCCAGTATCCTTTGGGGGGTGGAAGCTTTCTTT
CASILWGVEAFF
>.|TRBV7-6|TRBJ1-4|.
TGTGCCAGCAGCCCGGCGGGGGAGGGGCTCAATGAAAAACTGTTTTTT
CASSPAGEGLNEKLFF
>.|TRBV5-6|TRBJ2-1|.
TGTGCCAGCAGCTTGGGACTCCCAGAGCAGTTCTTC
CASSLGLPEQFF
>.|TRBV27|TRBJ2-3|few
TGTGCCAGCAGTGAATGGGGCACAGATACGCAGTATTTT
CASSEWGTDTQYF